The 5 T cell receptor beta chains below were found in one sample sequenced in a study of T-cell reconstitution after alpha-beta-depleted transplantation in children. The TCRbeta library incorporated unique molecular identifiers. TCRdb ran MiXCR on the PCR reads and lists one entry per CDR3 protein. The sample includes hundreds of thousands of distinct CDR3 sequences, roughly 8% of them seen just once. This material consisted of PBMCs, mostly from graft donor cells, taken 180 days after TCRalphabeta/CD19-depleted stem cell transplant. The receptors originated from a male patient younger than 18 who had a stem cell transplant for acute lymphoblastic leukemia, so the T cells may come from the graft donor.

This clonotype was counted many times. The CDR3 region is CATIGPGHNEQFF. CDR3 in DNA: TGTGCCACCATCGGGCCCGGACACAATGAGCAGTTCTTC. J is TRBJ2-1 and V is TRBV24-1, with D unresolved. In germline, CDR1 is KGHDR, CDR2 SFDVKD. The CDR3 length is 13 residues. V was pared by 8 bases and J by 5 bases, with 12 bases between.

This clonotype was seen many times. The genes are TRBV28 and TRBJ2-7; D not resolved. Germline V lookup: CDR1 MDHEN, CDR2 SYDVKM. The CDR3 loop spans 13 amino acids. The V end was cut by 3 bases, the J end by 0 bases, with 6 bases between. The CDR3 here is CASSLASSYEQYF. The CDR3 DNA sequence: TGTGCCAGCAGTTTGGCCAGCTCCTACGAGCAGTACTTC.

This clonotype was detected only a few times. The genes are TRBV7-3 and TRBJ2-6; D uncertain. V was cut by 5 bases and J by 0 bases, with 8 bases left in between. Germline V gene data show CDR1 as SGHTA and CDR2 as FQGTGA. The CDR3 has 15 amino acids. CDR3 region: CASSRTASGANVLTF. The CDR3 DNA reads TGTGCCAGCAGCAGAACAGCCTCTGGGGCCAACGTCCTGACTTTC. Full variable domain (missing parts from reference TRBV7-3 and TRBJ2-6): GAGVSQTPSNKVTEKGKYVELRCDPISGHTALYWYRQSLGQGPEFLIYFQGTGAADDSGLPNDRFFAVRPEGSVSTLKIQRTERGDSAVYLCASSRTASGANVLTFGAGSRLTVL.

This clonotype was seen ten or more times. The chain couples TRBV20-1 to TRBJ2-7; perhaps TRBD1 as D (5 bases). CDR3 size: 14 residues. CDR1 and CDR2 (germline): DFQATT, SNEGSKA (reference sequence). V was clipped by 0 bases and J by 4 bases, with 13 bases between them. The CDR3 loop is CSARDLDRGYEQYF. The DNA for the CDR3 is TGCAGTGCTAGAGATCTTGATAGGGGTTACGAGCAGTACTTC.

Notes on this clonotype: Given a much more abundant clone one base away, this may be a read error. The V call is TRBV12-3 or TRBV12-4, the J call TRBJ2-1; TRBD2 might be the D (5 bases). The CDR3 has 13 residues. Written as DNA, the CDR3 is TGTGCCAGCAGGGGAGACGTTTACAATGAGCAGTCCTTC. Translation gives CASRGDVYNEQSF.